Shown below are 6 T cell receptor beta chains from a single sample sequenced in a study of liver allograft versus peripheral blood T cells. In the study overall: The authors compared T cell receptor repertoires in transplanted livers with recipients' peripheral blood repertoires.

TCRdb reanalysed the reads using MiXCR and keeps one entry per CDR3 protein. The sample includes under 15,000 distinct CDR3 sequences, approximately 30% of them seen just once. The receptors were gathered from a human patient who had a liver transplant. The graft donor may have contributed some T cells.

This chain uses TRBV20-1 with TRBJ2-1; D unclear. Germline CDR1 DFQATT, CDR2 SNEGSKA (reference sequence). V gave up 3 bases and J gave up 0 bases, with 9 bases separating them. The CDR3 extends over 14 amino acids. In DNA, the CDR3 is TGCAGTGCTAGGGGTTTGGGCTCCTACAATGAGCAGTTCTTC. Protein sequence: CSARGLGSYNEQFF.

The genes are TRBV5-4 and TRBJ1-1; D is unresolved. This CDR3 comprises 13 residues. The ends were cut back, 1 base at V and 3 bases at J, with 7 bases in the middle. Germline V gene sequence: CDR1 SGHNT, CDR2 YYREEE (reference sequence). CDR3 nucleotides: TGTGCCAGCAGCTTGTTAGAGGACACTGAAGCTTTCTTT. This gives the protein CASSLLEDTEAFF.

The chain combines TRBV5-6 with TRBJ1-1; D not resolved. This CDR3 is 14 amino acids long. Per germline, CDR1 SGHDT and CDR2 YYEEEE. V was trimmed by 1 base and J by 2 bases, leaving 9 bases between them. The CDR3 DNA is TGTGCCAGCAGCTTGACTAGGGCTAACACTGAAGCTTTCTTT. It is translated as CASSLTRANTEAFF.

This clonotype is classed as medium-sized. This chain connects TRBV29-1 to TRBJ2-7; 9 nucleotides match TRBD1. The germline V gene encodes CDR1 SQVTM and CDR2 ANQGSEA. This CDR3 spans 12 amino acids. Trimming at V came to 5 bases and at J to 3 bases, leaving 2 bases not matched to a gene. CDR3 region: CSVLGQGYEQYF. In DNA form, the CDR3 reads TGCAGCGTTTTGGGACAGGGCTACGAGCAGTACTTC.

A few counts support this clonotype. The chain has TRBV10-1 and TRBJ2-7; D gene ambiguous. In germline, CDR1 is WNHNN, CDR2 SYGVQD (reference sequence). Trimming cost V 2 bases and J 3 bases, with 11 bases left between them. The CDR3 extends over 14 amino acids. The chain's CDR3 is CASSEDSTNYEQYF. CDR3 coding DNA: TGCGCCAGCAGTGAGGACTCAACTAACTACGAGCAGTACTTC.

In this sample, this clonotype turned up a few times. The CDR3 spells CASGPTGGSAEAFF. CDR3 DNA sequence: TGTGCCAGCGGCCCGACAGGGGGATCTGCTGAAGCTTTCTTT. The chain links TRBV7-9 to TRBJ1-1; 9 bases line up with TRBD1. From germline, CDR1 is SEHNR and CDR2 FQNEAQ (reference sequence). The CDR3 loop spans 14 amino acids. Trimming took 8 bases from V and 6 from J; bases not matched to a gene: 10.